This T cell receptor beta chain derives from a study of Ad26.COV2.S vaccination and SARS-CoV-2 variants. About the study: Once or twice, 56 days apart, Ad26.COV2.S was delivered intramuscularly. Whole-study findings and limits: From the TCR breadth and depth analyses, total T cell responses may have been underestimated.

Comments on this clone: Antigen unknown.

The table came from immunoSEQ multiplex PCR; TCRdb's copy has only in-frame clones and leaves some out. Seen here are about 680,000 clones, more than 80% observed once, and the top ten hold approximately 1.5%. Noted treatment: approximately 18 received Ad26.COV2.S at low or high dose, single or two shots; several received placebo; per-sample allocation not given. Day 63 after the first vaccine or placebo injection was the time point for sampling. CDR1 and CDR2 (germline): SEHNR, FQNEAQ (reference sequence). CDR3 length: 14 residues. Trimming shortened V by 6 bases and J by 5 bases, and 16 bases separated the two germline ends.

The sequence was collected from a person aged 18-60 years who received the Ad26.COV2.S COVID-19 vaccine or a placebo. The chain combines TRBV7-9 with TRBJ1-2; no firm D call. The sequenced sample was peripheral blood, obtained in a trial of Ad26.COV2.S vaccine versus placebo. DNA for the CDR3: TGTGCCAGCAGTCCGACCGTGGAACTTTATGGCTACACCTTC. Amino acids: CASSPTVELYGYTF.